A single sample is the source of the 5 T cell receptor beta chains below, sequenced in a study of shared clonotypes between healthy human individuals (dated by TCRdb to 2018 to 2020). The library was made by the immunoSEQ multiplex PCR assay. In TCRdb, the immuneACCESS table is reduced to in-frame sequences with V and J assigned. These tables do not hold every clone; where another copy was compared, an unresolved V gene accounts for under half, and the others remain unexplained. This sample has 2 million to 3 million clones in its table, and 93% of those were observed once. The ten biggest clones cover about 0.34% of the sample. Sequencing was performed on naive CD4+ T cells from PBMCs. The cell subset or site label on this specimen signifies: CD45RA+ positively selected. The receptors originated from a man aged 18 to 30 in good health. Some clones in this sample may be carry-over from other donors' samples.

The chain employs TRBV10-3 and TRBJ2-7; 11 bases map to TRBD2. This CDR3 has 15 residues. With 2 bases clipped from V and 3 bases from J, the junction kept 3 bases outside the gene matches. CDR1 and CDR2 from the germline V gene are ENHRY and SYGVKD. CDR3 residues: CAISETSGSGYEQYF. The CDR3 bases are TGTGCCATCAGTGAGACTAGCGGGAGTGGCTACGAGCAGTACTTC.

Of note for this clone: Other DNA sequences from this sample encode an identical CDR3 as well. The V gene is TRBV2, the J gene TRBJ2-1; TRBD2 matches at 12 bases. The CDR3 has 15 amino acids. Germline V gene sequence: CDR1 SNHLY, CDR2 FYNNEI. V lost 5 bases to trimming and J lost 4 bases; unmatched junction nucleotides: 3. Written as DNA, the CDR3 is TGTGCCAGCAGTCTAGCGGGGGGGGCTTACAATGAGCAGTTCTTC. Protein product: CASSLAGGAYNEQFF.

V usage is TRBV7-2 and J usage is TRBJ2-5; 7 bases are a match to TRBD1. The junction had 7 bases not matched to a gene; V was cut back by 5 bases and J by 1 base. The germline V gene has CDR1 SGHTA and CDR2 FQGNSA. The CDR3 has 15 residues. The CDR3 sequence: CASSRSTGVQETQYF. The CDR3 nucleotides read TGTGCCAGCAGCCGATCTACAGGGGTCCAAGAGACCCAGTACTTC. Full variable domain (remainder filled in from reference TRBV7-2 and TRBJ2-5): GAGVSQSPSNKVTEKGKDVELRCDPISGHTALYWYRQSLGQGLEFLIYFQGNSAPDKSGLPSDRFSAERTGGSVSTLTIQRTQQEDSAVYLCASSRSTGVQETQYFGPGTRLLVL.

The chain recombines TRBV6-5 with TRBJ2-5; TRBD2 is a possible D gene (6 bases). V lost 3 bases to trimming and J lost 1 base, with 12 bases between them. The CDR3 covers 15 residues. The V gene's germline CDR1 is MNHEY and CDR2 SVGAGI. Here the CDR3 reads CASSYGGDPQETQYF. CDR3 nucleotide sequence: TGTGCCAGCAGTTATGGCGGGGATCCCCAAGAGACCCAGTACTTC.

The chain carries TRBV12-5 and TRBJ2-7; D uncertain. Between the trimmed V and J ends, which lost 0 bases and 3 bases, there was a span of 9 bases. Germline V gene sequence: CDR1 LGHNT, CDR2 FRNRAP. This CDR3 comprises 14 residues. CDR3 nucleotides: TGTGCTAGTGGTTTGGTACGGAGTCTCTACGAGCAGTACTTC. Amino acids: CASGLVRSLYEQYF.